The present TCR beta chain was sequenced within a study of CD8+ T cells in alopecia areata. Background on the study: Treated patients took oral tofacitinib at 5 to 10 mg twice daily. Tofacitinib treatment spanned 6 to 18 months, with 6 months off drug afterward.

Sampling of alopecia areata patients yielded lesional scalp punch biopsies as well as peripheral blood. This clone was observed a handful of times. Its antigen is not identified. RNA, once extracted, was reverse transcribed into cDNA for use as the sequencing template. Produced via immunoSEQ multiplex PCR; TCRdb's table is partial and in-frame only. Here the sample spans more than 11,000 clones, 58% being singletons. The study's findings and limits: Resident alphabeta T-cell populations of normal skin are likewise subject to sequencing in scalp samples. Lesional scalp, especially alopecia totalis/universalis, showed higher clonality than normal scalp.

V shed 5 bases, J shed 11 bases, and the junction held 4 bases outside the gene matches. The CDR3 is 12 amino acids. From germline, CDR1 is SGHTA and CDR2 FQGNSA. This rearrangement joins TRBV7-2 to TRBJ2-1; TRBD2 matches 9 bases. The receptor comes from a human donor with alopecia areata. This specimen consisted of skin, obtained at week 0. The CDR3 DNA follows: TGTGCCAGCAGCGCGGGGGGGGTGCAGCAGTTCTTC. Translating gives CASSAGGVQQFF.